This T cell receptor beta chain was recovered during a study of blood T cell repertoires in COVID-19. Whole-study context: Collection of acute and convalescent COVID-19 samples took place in the United States, Italy and Spain. The analysed material was cDNA or gDNA that came from T cells, B-cell-depleted T cells, or PBMCs.

Authors' analysis steps: Counts of nucleated cells, estimated from reference gene primer amplification, were obtained. Some clones are missing from TCRdb's copy, which holds only in-frame ones; the method was immunoSEQ multiplex PCR. The V and J calls and clone size are taken from that table; D and trimming were inferred from the DNA. The data contain 200,000 to 250,000 clones, 85% to 90% of them singletons. The CDR3 extends over 18 amino acids. V trimming: 2 bases; J trimming: 1 base; junction bases outside the gene matches: 10. Germline V gives CDR1 MGHRA, CDR2 YSYEKL. This clonotype was obtained from a woman under 30 in a cohort exposed to, infected with or recovered from COVID-19 (not recorded which). The chain combines TRBV4-1 with TRBJ2-7, with 11 nucleotides matching TRBD2. Sequenced: PBMCs or T cells enriched from blood (not recorded which). The CDR3 region has the DNA TGCGCCAGCAGCCAAACCCTAGCGGGGGGCCATAGATCCTACGAGCAGTACTTC. Translation: CASSQTLAGGHRSYEQYF.